The sequence of this T cell receptor (beta chain) was determined in a study of PD-1 blockade in classical Hodgkin lymphoma. Comment on this clone: Its antigen is unidentified.

Each patient's relapse followed autologous stem cell transplantation, and brentuximab vedotin exposure varied. Study results and caveats: Newly diagnosed patients and complete responders had comparable diversity at baseline.

This CDR3 is built from 15 residues. CDR1 is SGHNT, CDR2 YYREEE, per germline (reference sequence). The trim removed 4 bases at V and 5 bases at J, leaving 7 bases unmatched. The assay was immunoSEQ multiplex PCR, and TCRdb's table has in-frame clones only and misses some. The sample records approximately 18,000 clones, 82% being singletons. The chain carries TRBV5-4 and TRBJ2-3; 10 bases align to TRBD2. Sequenced material: peripheral blood mononuclear cells (PBMCs), taken before the second cycle of nivolumab. The clonotype originates from a human donor with classical Hodgkin lymphoma. The CDR3 DNA is TGTGCCAGCAGCCTCAGCGGGGGGGCCAAAGATACGCAGTATTTT. This translates into CASSLSGGAKDTQYF.